A selection of T cell receptor beta chains follows, all from one sample in a study of blood T cell repertoires in COVID-19. Assay used: immunoSEQ multiplex PCR; TCRdb lists only in-frame clones, some missing. The data hold about 60,000 clones, with roughly 76% observed a single time. The specimen was peripheral blood. These receptors were taken from a woman of 80 years or more with acute or convalescent COVID-19. Each CDR3 is given with its conserved first and last residue. The D gene is left open where the match is weak. Clone size is given for some rows only: seen once, a few or many times, or a class if the clone is expanded.

d_gene: TRBD1
j_gene: TRBJ2-5
len: 13
v_gene: TRBV5-4
abundance: NA
CDR3nt: TGTGCCAGTAAGACAGGGGGAAAGGAGACCCAGTACTTC
CDR3aa: CASKTGGKETQYF

d_gene: TRBD2
j_gene: TRBJ2-7
len: 17
v_gene: TRBV5-1
abundance: many
CDR3nt: TGCGCCAGCAGCTTGAACTTCGGGACTAGCGCGACCTACGAGCAGTACTTC
CDR3aa: CASSLNFGTSATYEQYF

d_gene: NA
j_gene: TRBJ2-3
len: 14
v_gene: TRBV7-9
abundance: NA
CDR3nt: TGTGCCAGCAGCCCAGACAGGATCACAGATACGCAGTATTTT
CDR3aa: CASSPDRITDTQYF

d_gene: TRBD1
j_gene: TRBJ1-5
len: 15
v_gene: TRBV9
abundance: once
CDR3nt: TGTGCCAGCAGCGTAGACGGACAGGGGTATCAGCCCCAGCATTTT
CDR3aa: CASSVDGQGYQPQHF

d_gene: TRBD2
j_gene: TRBJ2-7
len: 17
v_gene: TRBV11-2
abundance: NA
CDR3nt: TGTGCCAGCAGCTCACCCCGGGTTAGCGGGAGCGGGGACGAGCAGTACTTC
CDR3aa: CASSSPRVSGSGDEQYF

d_gene: TRBD2
j_gene: TRBJ2-1
len: 12
v_gene: TRBV24-1
abundance: once
CDR3nt: TGTGCCACCAGTCCTAGCGGGGGGGGGCAGTTCTTC
CDR3aa: CATSPSGGGQFF

d_gene: NA
j_gene: TRBJ2-7
len: 13
v_gene: TRBV7-2
abundance: once
CDR3nt: TGTGCCAGCAGCTTGCGGGTACCGCCCGAGCAGTACTTC
CDR3aa: CASSLRVPPEQYF

d_gene: TRBD1
j_gene: TRBJ1-5
len: 13
v_gene: TRBV19
abundance: NA
CDR3nt: TGTGCCAGTGGAGGGACAGGGAATCAGCCCCAGCATTTT
CDR3aa: CASGGTGNQPQHF

d_gene: TRBD1
j_gene: TRBJ1-3
len: 14
v_gene: TRBV9
abundance: many
CDR3nt: TGTGCCAGCAGCGCCCAGGGGGTTGGAAACACCATATATTTT
CDR3aa: CASSAQGVGNTIYF

d_gene: TRBD1
j_gene: TRBJ2-3
len: 14
v_gene: TRBV19
abundance: NA
CDR3nt: TGTGCCAGTAGTAGACAGGGAGCGACAGATACGCAGTATTTT
CDR3aa: CASSRQGATDTQYF

d_gene: TRBD2
j_gene: TRBJ2-7
len: 14
v_gene: TRBV27
abundance: NA
CDR3nt: TGTGCCAGCAGCCCCGGGACTAGCGACTACGAGCAGTACTTC
CDR3aa: CASSPGTSDYEQYF

d_gene: NA
j_gene: TRBJ2-3
len: 13
v_gene: TRBV19
abundance: NA
CDR3nt: TGTGCCAGTAGTATAACGGTAGCAGATACGCAGTATTTT
CDR3aa: CASSITVADTQYF

d_gene: NA
j_gene: TRBJ1-1
len: 16
v_gene: TRBV4-1
abundance: NA
CDR3nt: TGCGCCAGCAGCCAAGCCCCCCGACAGGTGAACACTGAAGCTTTCTTT
CDR3aa: CASSQAPRQVNTEAFF

d_gene: NA
j_gene: TRBJ1-5
len: 13
v_gene: TRBV9
abundance: NA
CDR3nt: TGTGCCAGCAGCCGGCAGGGAGGTCAGCCCCAGCATTTT
CDR3aa: CASSRQGGQPQHF

d_gene: TRBD1
j_gene: TRBJ1-3
len: 13
v_gene: TRBV28
abundance: few
CDR3nt: TGTGCCAGCACGAGGGGGCAGGGAAACACCATATATTTT
CDR3aa: CASTRGQGNTIYF

d_gene: NA
j_gene: TRBJ1-4
len: 16
v_gene: TRBV15
abundance: NA
CDR3nt: TGTGCCACCAGCAGAGGGGCCGCTGGGTCCAATGAAAAACTGTTTTTT
CDR3aa: CATSRGAAGSNEKLFF

d_gene: NA
j_gene: TRBJ1-1
len: 16
v_gene: TRBV2
abundance: NA
CDR3nt: TGTGCCAGCAGTCCGACAGGTCGTGTACTGAACACTGAAGCTTTCTTT
CDR3aa: CASSPTGRVLNTEAFF

d_gene: TRBD2
j_gene: TRBJ2-6
len: 18
v_gene: TRBV9
abundance: NA
CDR3nt: TGTGCCAGCAGCGTAGGGGCTAGCGGTAACTCTGGGGCCAACGTCCTGACTTTC
CDR3aa: CASSVGASGNSGANVLTF

d_gene: TRBD1
j_gene: TRBJ2-7
len: 14
v_gene: TRBV6-6
abundance: NA
CDR3nt: TGTGCCAGCACCCTACAGGGGCTTTCTTACGAGCAGTACTTC
CDR3aa: CASTLQGLSYEQYF

d_gene: NA
j_gene: TRBJ1-5
len: 17
v_gene: TRBV23-1
abundance: NA
CDR3nt: TGCGCCAGCAGTCAATCTACTTCGTGGGAGGACCGACAGCCCCAGCATTTT
CDR3aa: CASSQSTSWEDRQPQHF

d_gene: TRBD2
j_gene: TRBJ2-7
len: 14
v_gene: TRBV7-2
abundance: many
CDR3nt: TGTGCCAGCAGCCGGACTAGCGGGGGTTACGAGCAGTACTTC
CDR3aa: CASSRTSGGYEQYF

d_gene: NA
j_gene: TRBJ2-2
len: 14
v_gene: TRBV7-3
abundance: NA
CDR3nt: TGTGCCAGCAGCACGGACACTAACACCGGGGAGCTGTTTTTT
CDR3aa: CASSTDTNTGELFF